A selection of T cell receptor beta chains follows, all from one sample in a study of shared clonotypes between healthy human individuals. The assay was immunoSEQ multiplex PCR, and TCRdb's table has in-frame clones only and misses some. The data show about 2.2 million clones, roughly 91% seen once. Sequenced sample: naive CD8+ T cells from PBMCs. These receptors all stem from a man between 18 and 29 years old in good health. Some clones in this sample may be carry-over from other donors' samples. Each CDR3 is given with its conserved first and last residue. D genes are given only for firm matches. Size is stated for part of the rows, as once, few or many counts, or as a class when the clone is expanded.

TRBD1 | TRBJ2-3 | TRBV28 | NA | TGTGCCAGCAGATCCTCGGGACAGGGGGCCGATACGCAGTATTTT | CASRSSGQGADTQYF
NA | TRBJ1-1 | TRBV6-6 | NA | TGTGCCAGCAGTCGTGGTCGAAACACTGAAGCTTTCTTT | CASSRGRNTEAFF
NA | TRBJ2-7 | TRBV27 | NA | TGTGCCATCCCAAATGCAGGGCCCTACGAGCAGTACTTC | CAIPNAGPYEQYF
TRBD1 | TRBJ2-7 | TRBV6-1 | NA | TGTGCCAGCAGCCCGGGACAGGCTCCCCCAGAGCAGTACTTC | CASSPGQAPPEQYF
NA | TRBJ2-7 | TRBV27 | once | TGTGCCAGCAGTTTCGGTTACACCTACGAGCAGTACTTC | CASSFGYTYEQYF
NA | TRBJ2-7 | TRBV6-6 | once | TGTGCCAGCAGTTACTCGGGGGCTAGAGAGCAGTACTTC | CASSYSGAREQYF
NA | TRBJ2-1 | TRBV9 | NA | TGTGCCAGCAGCCGTGGGGCAGGGTTCGACAATGAGCAGTTCTTC | CASSRGAGFDNEQFF
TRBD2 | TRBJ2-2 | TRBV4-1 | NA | TGCGCCAGCAGCCTCGGGGGGGGGTTGCTGTTTTTT | CASSLGGGLLFF
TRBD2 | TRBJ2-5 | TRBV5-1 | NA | TGCGCCAGCAGCCGCCCTACTAGCGGGGAAGAGACCCAGTACTTC | CASSRPTSGEETQYF
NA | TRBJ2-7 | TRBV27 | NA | TGTGCCAGCAGTTTATCGGGACTGGGGGCATGGTACGAGCAGTACTTC | CASSLSGLGAWYEQYF
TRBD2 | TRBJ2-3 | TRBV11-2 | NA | TGTGCCAGCAGCTCCCTGACTAGCGGGAGGACGGCAGATACGCAGTATTTT | CASSSLTSGRTADTQYF
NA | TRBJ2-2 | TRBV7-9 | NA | TGTGCCAGCAGCCAAGCCCCGTGGGAGCTGTTTTTT | CASSQAPWELFF
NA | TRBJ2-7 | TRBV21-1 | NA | TGTGCCAGCAGCAGACCAGGGGTTTCGTCCTACGAGCAGTACTTC | CASSRPGVSSYEQYF
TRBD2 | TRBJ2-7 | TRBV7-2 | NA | TGTGCCAGCAGCTTGCTTAGCGGGAGTTCACTCTCCTACGAGCAGTACTTC | CASSLLSGSSLSYEQYF
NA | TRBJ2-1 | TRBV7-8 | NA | TGTGCCAGCAGCTTAAGTGGAGGGGCGTACAATGAGCAGTTCTTC | CASSLSGGAYNEQFF
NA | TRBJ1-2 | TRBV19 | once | TGTGCCAGCAGATTGACAGGTCTGACTAACTATGGCTACACCTTC | CASRLTGLTNYGYTF
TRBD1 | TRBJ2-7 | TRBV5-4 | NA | TGTGCCAGCAGCGCCCGAGGACAGGGGGTCTACGAGCAGTACTTC | CASSARGQGVYEQYF
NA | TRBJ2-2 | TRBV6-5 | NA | TGTGCCAGCAGCCGAGGTAGGACAGCGACCGGGGAGCTGTTTTTT | CASSRGRTATGELFF
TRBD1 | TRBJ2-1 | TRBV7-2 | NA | TGTGCCAGCAGCTTTCCCTCAGGGGGCTCCTACAATGAGCAGTTCTTC | CASSFPSGGSYNEQFF
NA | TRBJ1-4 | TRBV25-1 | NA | TGTGCCAGCAGTGAATTTGCGGGGATATGGAATGAAAAACTGTTTTTT | CASSEFAGIWNEKLFF
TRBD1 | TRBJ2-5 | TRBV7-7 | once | TGTGCCAGCAGCTCCGACAGGGAGGAGACCCAGTACTTC | CASSSDREETQYF
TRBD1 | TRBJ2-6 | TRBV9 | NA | TGTGCCAGCAGCGTAATACCCTACAGGGGCTCTCTCTCTGGGGCCAACGTCCTGACTTTC | CASSVIPYRGSLSGANVLTF
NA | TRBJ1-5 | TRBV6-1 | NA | TGTGCCAGCAGTGAAAAGGTGGCAGGGGCGGGACAGCCCCAGCATTTT | CASSEKVAGAGQPQHF
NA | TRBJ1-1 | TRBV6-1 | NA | TGTGCCAGCAGTGATTACGTGAACACTGAAGCTTTCTTT | CASSDYVNTEAFF
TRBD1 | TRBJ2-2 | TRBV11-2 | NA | TGTGCCAGCAGCCTCTTGACAGGGGCCGGGGAGCTGTTTTTT | CASSLLTGAGELFF
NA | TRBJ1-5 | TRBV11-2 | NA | TGTGCCAGCAGCCAGTGGGGCGAATCGGGTGAGCCCCAGCATTTT | CASSQWGESGEPQHF